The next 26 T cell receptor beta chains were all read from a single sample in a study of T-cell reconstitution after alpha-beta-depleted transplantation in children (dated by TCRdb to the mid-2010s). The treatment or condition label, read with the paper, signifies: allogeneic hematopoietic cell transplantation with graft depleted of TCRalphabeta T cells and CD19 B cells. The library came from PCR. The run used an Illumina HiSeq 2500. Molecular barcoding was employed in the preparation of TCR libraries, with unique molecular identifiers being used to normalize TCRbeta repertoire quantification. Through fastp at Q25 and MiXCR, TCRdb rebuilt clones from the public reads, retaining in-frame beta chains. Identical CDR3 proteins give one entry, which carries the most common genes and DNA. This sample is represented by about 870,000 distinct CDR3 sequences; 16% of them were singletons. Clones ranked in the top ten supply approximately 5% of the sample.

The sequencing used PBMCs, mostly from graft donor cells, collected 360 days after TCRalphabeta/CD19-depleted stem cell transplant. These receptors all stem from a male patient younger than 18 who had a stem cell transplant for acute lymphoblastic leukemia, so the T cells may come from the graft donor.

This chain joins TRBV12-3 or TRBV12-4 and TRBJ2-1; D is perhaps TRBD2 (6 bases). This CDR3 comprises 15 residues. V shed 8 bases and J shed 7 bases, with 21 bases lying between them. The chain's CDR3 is CASDLWGLPGNEQFF. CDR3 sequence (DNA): TGTGCCAGCGACCTTTGGGGACTTCCCGGGAATGAGCAGTTCTTC.

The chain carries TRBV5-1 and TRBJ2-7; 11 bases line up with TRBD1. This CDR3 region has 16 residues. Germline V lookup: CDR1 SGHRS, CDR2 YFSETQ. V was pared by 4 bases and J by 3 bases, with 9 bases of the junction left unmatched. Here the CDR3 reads CASSDGQGASFYEQYF. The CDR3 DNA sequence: TGCGCCAGCAGCGACGGACAGGGGGCAAGCTTCTACGAGCAGTACTTC.

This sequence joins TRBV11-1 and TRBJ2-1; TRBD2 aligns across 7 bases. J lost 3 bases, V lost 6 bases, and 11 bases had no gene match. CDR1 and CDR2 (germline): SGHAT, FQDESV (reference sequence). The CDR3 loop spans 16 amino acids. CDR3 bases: TGTGCCAGCAGTTCCTTACCGGGACTACTCTACAATGAGCAGTTCTTC. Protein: CASSSLPGLLYNEQFF.

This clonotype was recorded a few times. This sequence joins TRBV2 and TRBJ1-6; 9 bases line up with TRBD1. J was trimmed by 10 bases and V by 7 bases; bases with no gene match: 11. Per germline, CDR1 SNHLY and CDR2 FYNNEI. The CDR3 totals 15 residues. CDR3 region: CASIGTGGVGSPLHF. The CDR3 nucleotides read TGTGCCAGCATTGGAACAGGGGGCGTAGGCTCACCCCTCCACTTT.

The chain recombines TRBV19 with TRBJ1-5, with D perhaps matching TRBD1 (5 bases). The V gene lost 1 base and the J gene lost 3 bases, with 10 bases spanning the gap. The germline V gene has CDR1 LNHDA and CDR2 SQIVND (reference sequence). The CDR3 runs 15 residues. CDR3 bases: TGTGCCAGTAGTATAGGGGGCGGTATCAATCAGCCCCAGCATTTT. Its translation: CASSIGGGINQPQHF. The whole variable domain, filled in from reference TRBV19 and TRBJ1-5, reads DGGITQSPKYLFRKEGQNVTLSCEQNLNHDAMYWYRQDPGQGLRLIYYSQIVNDFQKGDIAEGYSVSREKKESFPLTVTSAQKNPTAFYLCASSIGGGINQPQHFGDGTRLSIL.

The CDR3 sequence: CASRETGGVTEAFF. CDR3 coding DNA: TGTGCCAGCAGAGAGACAGGGGGGGTGACTGAAGCTTTCTTT. The chain combines TRBV6-4 with TRBJ1-1; TRBD1 matches 9 bases. The germline V gene has CDR1 MRHNA and CDR2 SNTAGT. The trim removed 6 bases at V and 5 bases at J, leaving 7 bases unmatched. The CDR3 consists of 14 residues.

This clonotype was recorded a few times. In DNA form, the CDR3 reads TGTGCCAGCAACGCGGCAGACCTCTCTGGAAACACCATATATTTT. It specifies CASNAADLSGNTIYF. The rearrangement joins TRBV12-3 or TRBV12-4 to TRBJ1-3; D not resolved. Trimming removed 7 bases from V and 0 bases from J, with 13 bases in between. This CDR3 contains 15 residues.

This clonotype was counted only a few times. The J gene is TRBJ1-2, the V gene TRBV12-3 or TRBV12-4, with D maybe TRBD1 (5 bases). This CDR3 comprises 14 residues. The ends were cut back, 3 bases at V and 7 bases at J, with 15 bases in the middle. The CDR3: CASSFGGAEGGYTF. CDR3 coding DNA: TGTGCCAGCAGTTTCGGAGGGGCCGAAGGTGGCTACACCTTC.

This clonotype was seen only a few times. The CDR3 here is CATSGQSLPETQYF. The DNA of the CDR3 is TGTGCCACCAGTGGACAGAGCCTCCCAGAGACCCAGTACTTC. The V gene is TRBV24-1, the J gene TRBJ2-5, with D perhaps matching TRBD1 (5 bases). The ends were cut back, 5 bases at V and 4 bases at J, with 13 bases in the middle. The CDR3 runs 14 residues. From germline, CDR1 is KGHDR and CDR2 SFDVKD.

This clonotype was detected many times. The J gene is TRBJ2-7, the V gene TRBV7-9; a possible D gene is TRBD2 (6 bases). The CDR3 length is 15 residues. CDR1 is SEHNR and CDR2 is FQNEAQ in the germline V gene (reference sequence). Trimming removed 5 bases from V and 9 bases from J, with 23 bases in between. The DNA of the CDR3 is TGTGCCAGCAGCCCAGCTGGGACTTCCCCGGAAGGGCAGTACTTC. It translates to CASSPAGTSPEGQYF.

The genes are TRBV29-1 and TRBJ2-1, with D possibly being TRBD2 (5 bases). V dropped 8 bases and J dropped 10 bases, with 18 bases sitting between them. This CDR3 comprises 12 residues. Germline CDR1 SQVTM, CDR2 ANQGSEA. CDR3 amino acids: CSLYWRSGEQFF. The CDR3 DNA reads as TGCAGCCTTTACTGGAGAAGCGGCGAGCAGTTCTTC.

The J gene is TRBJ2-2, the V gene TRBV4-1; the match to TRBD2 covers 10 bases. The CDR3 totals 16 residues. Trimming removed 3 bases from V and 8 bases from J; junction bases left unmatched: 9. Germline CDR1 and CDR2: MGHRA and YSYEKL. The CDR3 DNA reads TGCGCCAGCAGCCACGTAGCGGGAGGCCCCAGGGGGGAGCTGTTTTTT. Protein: CASSHVAGGPRGELFF.

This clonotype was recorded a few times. As DNA, the CDR3 is TGCGCCAGCAGCCCATGGGCGGGAGGCAGCACCGGGGAGCTGTTTTTT. It is translated as CASSPWAGGSTGELFF. V and J are TRBV5-1 and TRBJ2-2; 8 bases align to TRBD2. V lost 4 bases to trimming and J lost 4 bases; unmatched junction nucleotides: 9. The CDR3 spans 16 residues. Germline V gene sequence: CDR1 SGHRS, CDR2 YFSETQ.

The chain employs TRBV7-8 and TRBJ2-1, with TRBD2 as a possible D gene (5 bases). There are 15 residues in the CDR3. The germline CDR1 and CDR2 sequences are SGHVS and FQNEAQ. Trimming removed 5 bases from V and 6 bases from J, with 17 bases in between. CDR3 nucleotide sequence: TGTGCCAGCAGCACTCCCTGGGTAGCGTTCAATGAGCAGTTCTTC. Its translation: CASSTPWVAFNEQFF. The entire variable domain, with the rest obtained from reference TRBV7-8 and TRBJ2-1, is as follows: GAGVSQSPRYKVAKRGQDVALRCDPISGHVSLFWYQQALGQGPEFLTYFQNEAQLDKSGLPSDRFFAERPEGSVSTLKIQRTQQEDSAVYLCASSTPWVAFNEQFFGPGTRLTVL.

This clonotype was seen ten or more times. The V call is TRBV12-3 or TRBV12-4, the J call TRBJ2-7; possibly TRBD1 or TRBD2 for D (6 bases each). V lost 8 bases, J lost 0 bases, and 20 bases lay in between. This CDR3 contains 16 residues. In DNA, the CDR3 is TGTGCCAGCGGGCCTCAACAGGGAGGTAGCTCCTACGAGCAGTACTTC. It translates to CASGPQQGGSSYEQYF.

CDR3 amino acids: CASSYADRGPYEQYF. The CDR3 DNA reads as TGTGCCAGCAGTTACGCGGACAGGGGGCCCTACGAGCAGTACTTC. The chain employs TRBV6-5 and TRBJ2-7, with TRBD1 matching over 11 bases. There are 15 residues in the CDR3. The V gene end was trimmed by 2 bases and the J gene end by 2 bases; junction bases not matched to a gene: 2. CDR1 is MNHEY and CDR2 is SVGAGI in the germline V gene.

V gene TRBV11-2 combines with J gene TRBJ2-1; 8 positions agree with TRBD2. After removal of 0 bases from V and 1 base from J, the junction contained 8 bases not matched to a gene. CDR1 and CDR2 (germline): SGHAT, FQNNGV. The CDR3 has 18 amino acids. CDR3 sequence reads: CASSLDRGGRTSYNEQFF. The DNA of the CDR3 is TGTGCCAGCAGCTTAGATCGGGGGGGGCGAACTTCCTACAATGAGCAGTTCTTC.

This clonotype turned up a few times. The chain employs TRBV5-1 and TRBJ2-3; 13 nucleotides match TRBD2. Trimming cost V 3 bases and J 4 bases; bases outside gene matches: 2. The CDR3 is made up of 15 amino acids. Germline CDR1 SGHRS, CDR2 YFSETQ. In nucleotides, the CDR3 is TGCGCCAGCAGCTGGGGACTAGCGGGACCAGATACGCAGTATTTT. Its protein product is CASSWGLAGPDTQYF. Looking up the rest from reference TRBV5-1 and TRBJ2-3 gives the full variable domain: KAGVTQTPRYLIKTRGQQVTLSCSPISGHRSVSWYQQTPGQGLQFLFEYFSETQRNKGNFPGRFSGRQFSNSRSEMNVSTLELGDSALYLCASSWGLAGPDTQYFGPGTRLTVL.

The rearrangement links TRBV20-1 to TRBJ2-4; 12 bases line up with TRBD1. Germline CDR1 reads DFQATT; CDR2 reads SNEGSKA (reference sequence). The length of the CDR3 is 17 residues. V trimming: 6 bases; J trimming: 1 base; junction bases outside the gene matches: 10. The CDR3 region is CSATPGQGAGAKNIQYF. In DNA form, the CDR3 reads TGCAGTGCGACACCGGGACAGGGGGCAGGTGCCAAAAACATTCAGTACTTC.

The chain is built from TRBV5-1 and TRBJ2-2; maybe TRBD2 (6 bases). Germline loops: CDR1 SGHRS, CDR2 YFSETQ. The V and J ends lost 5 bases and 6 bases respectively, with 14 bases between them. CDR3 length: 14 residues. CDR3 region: CASRRGTSPGELFF. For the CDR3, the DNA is TGCGCCAGCAGAAGGGGAACTAGCCCCGGGGAGCTGTTTTTT.

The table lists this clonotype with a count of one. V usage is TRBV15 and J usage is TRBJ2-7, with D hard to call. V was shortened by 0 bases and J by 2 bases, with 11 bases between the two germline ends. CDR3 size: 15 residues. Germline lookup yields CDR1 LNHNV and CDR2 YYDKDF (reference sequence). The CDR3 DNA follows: TGTGCCACCAGCAGAGAAGAGGAACTGGCCTACGAGCAGTACTTC. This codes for CATSREEELAYEQYF.

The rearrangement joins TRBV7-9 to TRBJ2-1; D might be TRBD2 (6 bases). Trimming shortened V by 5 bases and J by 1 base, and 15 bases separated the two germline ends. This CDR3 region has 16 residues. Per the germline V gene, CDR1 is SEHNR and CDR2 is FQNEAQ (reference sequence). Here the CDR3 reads CASSPGSSGSYNEQFF. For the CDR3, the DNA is TGTGCCAGCAGCCCCGGAAGTAGCGGATCCTACAATGAGCAGTTCTTC.

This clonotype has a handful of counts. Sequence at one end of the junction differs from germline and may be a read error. CDR3 amino acids: CASSQDYSTGRAMRVF. CDR3 coding DNA: TGCGCCAGCAGCCAAGATTACTCGACAGGGAGGGCAATGAGGGTTTTT. The chain is built from TRBV4-1 and TRBJ1-4; 7 nucleotides align to TRBD1. From germline, CDR1 is MGHRA and CDR2 YSYEKL. This CDR3 has 16 amino acids.

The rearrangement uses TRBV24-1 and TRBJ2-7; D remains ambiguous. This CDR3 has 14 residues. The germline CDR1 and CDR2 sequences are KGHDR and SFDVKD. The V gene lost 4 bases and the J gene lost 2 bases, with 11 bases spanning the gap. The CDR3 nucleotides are TGTGCCACCAGTGACACCGGGTCTACCTACGAGCAGTACTTC. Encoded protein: CATSDTGSTYEQYF.

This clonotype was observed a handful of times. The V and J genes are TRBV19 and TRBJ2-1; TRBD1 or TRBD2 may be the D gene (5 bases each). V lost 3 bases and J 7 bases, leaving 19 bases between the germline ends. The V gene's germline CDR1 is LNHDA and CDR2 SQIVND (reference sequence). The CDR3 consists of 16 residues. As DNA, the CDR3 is TGTGCCAGTAGTATTTTTGAGGGGAGTATTGGAAATGAGCAGTTCTTC. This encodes CASSIFEGSIGNEQFF.

The CDR3 bases are TGCGCCAGCAGCTTGGAAGGAAGGAAAGGCGGCAGGCCCCTTAACTATGGCTACACCTTC. Translated, it gives CASSLEGRKGGRPLNYGYTF. The chain links TRBV5-1 to TRBJ1-2; unclear D gene. V lost 0 bases and J lost 1, with 25 bases in between. CDR3 length equals 20 residues. Germline V gene data show CDR1 as SGHRS and CDR2 as YFSETQ.